A selection of T cell receptor beta chains follows, all from one sample in a study of PD-1 blockade in classical Hodgkin lymphoma. Repertoires were generated with immunoSEQ multiplex PCR, while TCRdb's copy carries only in-frame clones and drops some. The data hold some 64,000 clones, with 80% to 90% observed a single time. This specimen consisted of peripheral blood mononuclear cells (PBMCs), obtained at baseline. The source is a human donor with classical Hodgkin lymphoma. Both conserved end residues are part of each CDR3. Each record gives: D gene, clone size, J gene, V gene, CDR3 DNA, CDR3 protein. The D gene is left open where the match is weak. A clone size is listed for some rows: how often the clone was seen (once, few, many), or a class if it is expanded.

d_call: -
clone_size: -
j_call: TRBJ2-7
v_call: TRBV4-1
cdr3_nt: TGCGCCAGCAGCCACTCGGGGAACATCCGCGAGCAGTACTTC
cdr3_aa: CASSHSGNIREQYF

d_call: TRBD2
clone_size: -
j_call: TRBJ2-1
v_call: TRBV30
cdr3_nt: TGTGCCTGGAGTTGGGCGGGACTAGCGGAGCAGTTCTTC
cdr3_aa: CAWSWAGLAEQFF

d_call: -
clone_size: -
j_call: TRBJ1-1
v_call: TRBV19
cdr3_nt: TGTGCCAGTAGACAATGGCAGGGGGAAGCTTTCTTT
cdr3_aa: CASRQWQGEAFF

d_call: -
clone_size: -
j_call: TRBJ1-5
v_call: TRBV6-5
cdr3_nt: TGTGCCAGCAGTTACTCGGTACAGGACCCCAATCAGCCCCAGCATTTT
cdr3_aa: CASSYSVQDPNQPQHF

d_call: -
clone_size: -
j_call: TRBJ1-1
v_call: TRBV4-1
cdr3_nt: TGCGCCAGCAGCCAAGATGTTGGGGAGGGGGCTTTCTTT
cdr3_aa: CASSQDVGEGAFF

d_call: -
clone_size: -
j_call: TRBJ1-1
v_call: TRBV4-1
cdr3_nt: TGCGCCAGCAGCCAACACGCCGAAGCTTTCTTT
cdr3_aa: CASSQHAEAFF

d_call: -
clone_size: -
j_call: TRBJ1-1
v_call: TRBV5-1
cdr3_nt: TGCGCCAGCAGCCGAGACACGAACACTGAAGCTTTCTTT
cdr3_aa: CASSRDTNTEAFF

d_call: -
clone_size: -
j_call: TRBJ2-2
v_call: TRBV4-2
cdr3_nt: TGTGCCAGCAGCCAAGACCGTCGAAACACCGGGGAGCTGTTTTTT
cdr3_aa: CASSQDRRNTGELFF

d_call: -
clone_size: -
j_call: TRBJ2-2
v_call: TRBV7-2
cdr3_nt: TGTGCCAGCAGCCGCCAGGGACTGCTCACCGGGGAGCTGTTTTTT
cdr3_aa: CASSRQGLLTGELFF

d_call: -
clone_size: -
j_call: TRBJ2-7
v_call: TRBV18
cdr3_nt: TGTGCCAGCTCAGCCCCGCAGGGCCCACCCTACGAGCAGTACTTC
cdr3_aa: CASSAPQGPPYEQYF

d_call: -
clone_size: -
j_call: TRBJ1-1
v_call: TRBV10-3
cdr3_nt: TGTGCCATCATGAACGGGATAATGAACACTGAAGCTTTCTTT
cdr3_aa: CAIMNGIMNTEAFF

d_call: -
clone_size: -
j_call: TRBJ2-5
v_call: TRBV19
cdr3_nt: TGTGCCAGTAGTTCGGGCGAGACCCAGTACTTC
cdr3_aa: CASSSGETQYF

d_call: -
clone_size: once
j_call: TRBJ1-2
v_call: TRBV7-9
cdr3_nt: TGTGCCAGCAGCCCTAAGGGAACTGCTGGTGGCTACACCTTC
cdr3_aa: CASSPKGTAGGYTF

d_call: -
clone_size: -
j_call: TRBJ2-7
v_call: TRBV30
cdr3_nt: TGTGCCTGGGCTACGACAGGTTGGTACGAGCAGTACTTC
cdr3_aa: CAWATTGWYEQYF

d_call: -
clone_size: -
j_call: TRBJ2-7
v_call: TRBV6-5
cdr3_nt: TGTGCCAGCAGTTTGAGAACAAAGCAGTACTTC
cdr3_aa: CASSLRTKQYF

d_call: -
clone_size: -
j_call: TRBJ1-4
v_call: TRBV2
cdr3_nt: TGTGCCAGGAAAGAGACGGAGACTAATGAAAAACTGTTTTTT
cdr3_aa: CARKETETNEKLFF

d_call: -
clone_size: -
j_call: TRBJ1-2
v_call: TRBV19
cdr3_nt: TGTGCCAGTAGCCCGGTGGGGGGGCAGGACTATGGCTACACCTTC
cdr3_aa: CASSPVGGQDYGYTF

d_call: -
clone_size: -
j_call: TRBJ1-4
v_call: TRBV5-1
cdr3_nt: TGCGCCAGCAGCTTAGGGGTGACAGGACTCGGGGATGCGGTTGAAAAACTGTTTTTT
cdr3_aa: CASSLGVTGLGDAVEKLFF